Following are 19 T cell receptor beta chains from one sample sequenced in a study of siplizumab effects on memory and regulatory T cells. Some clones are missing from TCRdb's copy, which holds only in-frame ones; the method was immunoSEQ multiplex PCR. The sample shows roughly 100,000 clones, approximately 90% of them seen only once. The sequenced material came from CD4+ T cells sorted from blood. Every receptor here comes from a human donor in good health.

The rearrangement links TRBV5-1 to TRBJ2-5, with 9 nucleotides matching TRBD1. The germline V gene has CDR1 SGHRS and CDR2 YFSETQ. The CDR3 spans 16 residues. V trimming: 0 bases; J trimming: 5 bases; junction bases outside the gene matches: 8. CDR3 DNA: TGCGCCAGCAGCTTGGTTGGTACAGGGGGCAGGGAGACCCAGTACTTC. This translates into CASSLVGTGGRETQYF. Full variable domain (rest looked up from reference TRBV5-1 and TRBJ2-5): KAGVTQTPRYLIKTRGQQVTLSCSPISGHRSVSWYQQTPGQGLQFLFEYFSETQRNKGNFPGRFSGRQFSNSRSEMNVSTLELGDSALYLCASSLVGTGGRETQYFGPGTRLLVL.

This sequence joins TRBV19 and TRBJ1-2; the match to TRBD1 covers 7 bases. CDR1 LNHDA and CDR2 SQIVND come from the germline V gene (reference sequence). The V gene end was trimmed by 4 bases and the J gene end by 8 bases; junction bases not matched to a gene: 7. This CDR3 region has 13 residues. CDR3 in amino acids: CASSTLPQGGYTF. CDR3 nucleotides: TGTGCCAGTAGTACCCTTCCACAGGGGGGCTACACCTTC. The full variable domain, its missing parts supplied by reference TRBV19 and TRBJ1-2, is DGGITQSPKYLFRKEGQNVTLSCEQNLNHDAMYWYRQDPGQGLRLIYYSQIVNDFQKGDIAEGYSVSREKKESFPLTVTSAQKNPTAFYLCASSTLPQGGYTFGSGTRLTVV.

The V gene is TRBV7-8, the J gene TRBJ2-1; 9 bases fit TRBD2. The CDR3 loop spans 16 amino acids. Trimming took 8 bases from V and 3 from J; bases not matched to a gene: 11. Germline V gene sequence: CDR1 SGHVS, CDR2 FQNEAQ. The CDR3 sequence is CASLRGRLAVYNEQFF. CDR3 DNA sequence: TGTGCCAGCCTCCGGGGGCGACTAGCGGTCTACAATGAGCAGTTCTTC.

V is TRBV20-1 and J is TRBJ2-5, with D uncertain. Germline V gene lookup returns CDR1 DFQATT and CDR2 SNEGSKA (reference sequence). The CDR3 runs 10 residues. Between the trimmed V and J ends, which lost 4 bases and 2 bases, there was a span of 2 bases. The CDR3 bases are TGCAGTGCTACTCAAGAGACCCAGTACTTC. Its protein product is CSATQETQYF.

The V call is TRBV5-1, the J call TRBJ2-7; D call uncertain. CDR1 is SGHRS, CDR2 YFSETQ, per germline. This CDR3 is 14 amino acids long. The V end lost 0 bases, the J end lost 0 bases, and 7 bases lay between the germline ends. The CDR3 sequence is CASSLGVSSYEQYF. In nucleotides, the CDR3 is TGCGCCAGCAGCTTGGGAGTGAGCTCCTACGAGCAGTACTTC.

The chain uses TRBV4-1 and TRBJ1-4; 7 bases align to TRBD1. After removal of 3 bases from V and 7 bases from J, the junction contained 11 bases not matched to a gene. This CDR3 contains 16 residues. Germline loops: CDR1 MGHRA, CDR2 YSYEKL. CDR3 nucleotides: TGCGCCAGCAGCCAGATATCAGGGGGGATTGGTGAAAAACTGTTTTTT. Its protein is CASSQISGGIGEKLFF.

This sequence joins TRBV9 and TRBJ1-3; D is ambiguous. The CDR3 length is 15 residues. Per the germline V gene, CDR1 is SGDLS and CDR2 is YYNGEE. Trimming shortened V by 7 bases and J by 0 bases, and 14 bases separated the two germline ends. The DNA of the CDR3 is TGTGCCAGCGCCCCCCCCCGAATCTCTGGAAACACCATATATTTT. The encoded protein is CASAPPRISGNTIYF. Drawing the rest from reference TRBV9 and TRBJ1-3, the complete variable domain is DSGVTQTPKHLITATGQRVTLRCSPRSGDLSVYWYQQSLDQGLQFLIQYYNGEERAKGNILERFSAQQFPDLHSELNLSSLELGDSALYFCASAPPRISGNTIYFGEGSWLTVV.

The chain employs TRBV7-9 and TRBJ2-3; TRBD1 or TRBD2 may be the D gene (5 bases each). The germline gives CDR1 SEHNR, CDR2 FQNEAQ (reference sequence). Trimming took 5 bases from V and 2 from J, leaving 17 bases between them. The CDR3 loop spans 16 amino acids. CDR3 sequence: CASSRSGTGVTDTQYF. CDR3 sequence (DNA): TGTGCCAGCAGCCGCTCCGGGACCGGGGTCACAGATACGCAGTATTTT.

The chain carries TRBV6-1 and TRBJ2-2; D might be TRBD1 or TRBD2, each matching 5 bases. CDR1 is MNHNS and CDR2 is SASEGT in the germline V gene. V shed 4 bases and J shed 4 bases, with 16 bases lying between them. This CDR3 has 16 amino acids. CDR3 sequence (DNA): TGTGCCAGCAGTGGATACACCGGGACCAGCACCGGGGAGCTGTTTTTT. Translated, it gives CASSGYTGTSTGELFF.

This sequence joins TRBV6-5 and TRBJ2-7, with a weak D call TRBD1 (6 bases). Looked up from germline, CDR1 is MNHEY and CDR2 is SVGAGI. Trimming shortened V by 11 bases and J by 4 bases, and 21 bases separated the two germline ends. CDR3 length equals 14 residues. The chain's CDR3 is CASPCPGTNYEQYF. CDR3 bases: TGTGCCTCCCCCTGCCCAGGGACAAATTACGAGCAGTACTTC.

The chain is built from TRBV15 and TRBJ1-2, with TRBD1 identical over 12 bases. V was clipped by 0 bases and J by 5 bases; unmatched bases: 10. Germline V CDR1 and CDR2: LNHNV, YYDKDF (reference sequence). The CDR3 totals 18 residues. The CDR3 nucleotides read TGTGCCACCAGCAGAGACCGTGTCCGGGACAGGGGGCAATATGGCTACACCTTC. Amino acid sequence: CATSRDRVRDRGQYGYTF.

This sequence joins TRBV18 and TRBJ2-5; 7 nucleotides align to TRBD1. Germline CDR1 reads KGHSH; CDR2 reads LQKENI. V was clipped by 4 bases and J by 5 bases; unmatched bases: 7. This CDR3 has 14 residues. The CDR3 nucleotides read TGTGCCAGCTCACTTCACAGGGGAAAGGAGACCCAGTACTTC. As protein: CASSLHRGKETQYF.

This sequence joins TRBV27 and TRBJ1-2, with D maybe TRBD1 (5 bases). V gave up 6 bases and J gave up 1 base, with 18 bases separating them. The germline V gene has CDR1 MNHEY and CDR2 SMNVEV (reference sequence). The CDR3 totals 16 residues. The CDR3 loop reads CASSPSGTKNNYGYTF. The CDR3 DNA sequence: TGTGCCAGCAGCCCCAGCGGGACGAAAAATAACTATGGCTACACCTTC.

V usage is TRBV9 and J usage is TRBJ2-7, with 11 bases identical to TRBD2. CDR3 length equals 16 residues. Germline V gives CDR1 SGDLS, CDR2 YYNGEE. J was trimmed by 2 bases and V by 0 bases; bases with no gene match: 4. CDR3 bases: TGTGCCAGCAGCGTAGGGGGGACTAGCGGTCCCTACGAGCAGTACTTC. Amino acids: CASSVGGTSGPYEQYF.

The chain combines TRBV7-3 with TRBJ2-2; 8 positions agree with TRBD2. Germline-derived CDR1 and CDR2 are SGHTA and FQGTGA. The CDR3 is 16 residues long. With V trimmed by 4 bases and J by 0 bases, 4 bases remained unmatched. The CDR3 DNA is TGTGCCAGCAGCTCGCCGGGACTAGCGAACACCGGGGAGCTGTTTTTT. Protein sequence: CASSSPGLANTGELFF.

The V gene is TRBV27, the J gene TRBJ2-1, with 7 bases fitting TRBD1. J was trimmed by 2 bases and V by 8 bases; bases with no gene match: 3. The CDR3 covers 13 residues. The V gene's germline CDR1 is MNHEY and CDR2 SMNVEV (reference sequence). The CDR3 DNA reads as TGTGCCAGCGGGACAGCAACCTACAATGAGCAGTTCTTC. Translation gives CASGTATYNEQFF.

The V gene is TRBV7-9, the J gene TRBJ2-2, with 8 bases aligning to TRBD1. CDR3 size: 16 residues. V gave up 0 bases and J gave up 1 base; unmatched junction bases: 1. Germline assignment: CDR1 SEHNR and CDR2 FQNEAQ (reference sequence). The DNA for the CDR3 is TGTGCCAGCAGCTTAGCCGGGACAGGGAACACCGGGGAGCTGTTTTTT. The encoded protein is CASSLAGTGNTGELFF.

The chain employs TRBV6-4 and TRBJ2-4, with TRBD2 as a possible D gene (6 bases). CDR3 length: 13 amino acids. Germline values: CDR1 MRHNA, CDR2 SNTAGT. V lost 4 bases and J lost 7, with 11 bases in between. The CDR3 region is CASSARAGNIQYF. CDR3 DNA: TGTGCCAGCAGTGCCCGGGCGGGGAACATTCAGTACTTC.

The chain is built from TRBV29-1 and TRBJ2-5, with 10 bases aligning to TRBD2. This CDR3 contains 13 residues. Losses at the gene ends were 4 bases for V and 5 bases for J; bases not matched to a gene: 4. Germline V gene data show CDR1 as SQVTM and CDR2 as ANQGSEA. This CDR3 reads CSVGASGSETQYF. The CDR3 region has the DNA TGCAGCGTTGGGGCTAGCGGGAGCGAGACCCAGTACTTC.